The rows below give T cell receptor beta chains drawn from one sample of a study of CD4 T cells in relation to SARS-CoV-2 and coronaviruses. The protocol was immunoSEQ multiplex PCR, while the TCRdb copy is restricted to in-frame clones and leaves out a portion. The profile covers fewer than 20,000 clones, with 74% appearing a single time and about 30% taken by the ten largest. Their antigens are not known. Sequenced sample: CD4+ T cells from PBMCs, cultured in vitro. The receptor set was obtained from a human donor in good health. The CDR3 runs from the conserved cysteine through the conserved F or W. Each record gives: clone size, D gene, V gene, J gene, CDR3 DNA, CDR3 protein. The D gene is left open where the match is weak. Expanded clones get a size class; other rows say once, few or many, or leave the size out.

abundance: -; d_gene: -; v_gene: TRBV9; j_gene: TRBJ1-1; CDR3nt: TGTGCCAGCAGCGTAGTGGAGGGATCTGAAGCTTTCTTT; CDR3aa: CASSVVEGSEAFF
abundance: -; d_gene: -; v_gene: TRBV7-2; j_gene: TRBJ2-3; CDR3nt: TGTGCCAGCAGCTCCGGGTTCGTCACAGATACGCAGTATTTT; CDR3aa: CASSSGFVTDTQYF
abundance: -; d_gene: -; v_gene: TRBV5-4; j_gene: TRBJ1-3; CDR3nt: TGTGCCAGCAGCTTGGGGGGACCGCACAGGGGAAACACCATATATTTT; CDR3aa: CASSLGGPHRGNTIYF
abundance: -; d_gene: -; v_gene: TRBV18; j_gene: TRBJ2-2; CDR3nt: TGTGCCAGCTCAGTCGACTACCCCGGGGAGCTGTTTTTT; CDR3aa: CASSVDYPGELFF
abundance: -; d_gene: -; v_gene: TRBV6-4; j_gene: TRBJ2-6; CDR3nt: TGTGCCAGCAGTGACTCGGACGTCTCTGGGGCCAACGTCCTGACTTTC; CDR3aa: CASSDSDVSGANVLTF
abundance: -; d_gene: -; v_gene: TRBV7-2; j_gene: TRBJ2-1; CDR3nt: TGTGCCAGCAGCTTGATCGGCACCTTCTCCTACAATGAGCAGTTCTTC; CDR3aa: CASSLIGTFSYNEQFF
abundance: -; d_gene: -; v_gene: TRBV19; j_gene: TRBJ2-1; CDR3nt: TGTGCCAGTAGTATTAATCAGGCCTACAATGAGCAGTTCTTC; CDR3aa: CASSINQAYNEQFF
abundance: -; d_gene: -; v_gene: TRBV28; j_gene: TRBJ2-1; CDR3nt: TGTGCCAGCAGTTTAACCGACAGTCTCAATGAGCAGTTCTTC; CDR3aa: CASSLTDSLNEQFF
abundance: -; d_gene: -; v_gene: TRBV18; j_gene: TRBJ1-5; CDR3nt: TGTGCCAGCTCACCGACAGATACAAATCAGCCCCAGCATTTT; CDR3aa: CASSPTDTNQPQHF
abundance: few; d_gene: -; v_gene: TRBV5-4; j_gene: TRBJ2-1; CDR3nt: TGTGCCAGCAGCTTGGATTTCAATGAGCAGTTCTTC; CDR3aa: CASSLDFNEQFF
abundance: -; d_gene: -; v_gene: TRBV3-1/TRBV3-2; j_gene: TRBJ2-7; CDR3nt: TGTGCCAGCAGCCAAGAGGGCAATTCCTACGAGCAGTACTTC; CDR3aa: CASSQEGNSYEQYF
abundance: -; d_gene: TRBD2; v_gene: TRBV24-1; j_gene: TRBJ2-5; CDR3nt: TGTGCCAGCAGTGGGAGCGGGAGTGGGACCCAGTACTTC; CDR3aa: CASSGSGSGTQYF
abundance: -; d_gene: TRBD2; v_gene: TRBV19; j_gene: TRBJ2-1; CDR3nt: TGTGCCAGTAAACTAGCGGCCTACTCCTACAATGAGCAGTTCTTC; CDR3aa: CASKLAAYSYNEQFF
abundance: -; d_gene: TRBD1; v_gene: TRBV28; j_gene: TRBJ1-5; CDR3nt: TGTGCCAGCAGTACAGGGGGGGGACGCAATCAGCCCCAGCATTTT; CDR3aa: CASSTGGGRNQPQHF
abundance: -; d_gene: -; v_gene: TRBV6-6; j_gene: TRBJ2-4; CDR3nt: TGTGCCAGCAGTCCGCAGGAGGGCCGTGTAGCCAAAAACATTCAGTACTTC; CDR3aa: CASSPQEGRVAKNIQYF
abundance: -; d_gene: -; v_gene: TRBV28; j_gene: TRBJ1-2; CDR3nt: TGTGCCAGCAGGCCCGGTGGAGGCTATGGCTACACCTTC; CDR3aa: CASRPGGGYGYTF
abundance: -; d_gene: TRBD1; v_gene: TRBV19; j_gene: TRBJ2-1; CDR3nt: TGTGCCAGTAGTATATTATTCCCGGTTGACAGGGTAATTGTTAATGAGCAGTTCTTC; CDR3aa: CASSILFPVDRVIVNEQFF
abundance: -; d_gene: TRBD1; v_gene: TRBV11-3; j_gene: TRBJ2-1; CDR3nt: TGTGCCAGCAGTAGAAGGGACAGGGGAATGGATGAGCAGTTCTTC; CDR3aa: CASSRRDRGMDEQFF
abundance: -; d_gene: TRBD1; v_gene: TRBV6-5; j_gene: TRBJ2-2; CDR3nt: TGTGCCAGCACCCTGACAGGGGGCGACACCGGGGAGCTGTTTTTT; CDR3aa: CASTLTGGDTGELFF
abundance: few; d_gene: -; v_gene: TRBV12-2; j_gene: TRBJ2-1; CDR3nt: TGTGCAAGTCGCGCCCAGAATCCCGGACTCGATTCAAGCTCCTACAATGAGCAGTTCTTC; CDR3aa: CASRAQNPGLDSSSYNEQFF
abundance: -; d_gene: -; v_gene: TRBV18; j_gene: TRBJ1-1; CDR3nt: TGTGCCAGCTCACCACGGGGAGCGGCTTGGGACACTGAAGCTTTCTTT; CDR3aa: CASSPRGAAWDTEAFF
abundance: -; d_gene: TRBD1; v_gene: TRBV9; j_gene: TRBJ2-7; CDR3nt: TGTGCCAGCAGCGCCTCACAGGGGGCCCCCTACGAGCAGTACTTC; CDR3aa: CASSASQGAPYEQYF
abundance: -; d_gene: TRBD1; v_gene: TRBV18; j_gene: TRBJ2-7; CDR3nt: TGTGCCAGCTCAAACCGACAGGGATACGAGCAGTACTTC; CDR3aa: CASSNRQGYEQYF
abundance: -; d_gene: TRBD1; v_gene: TRBV30; j_gene: TRBJ1-1; CDR3nt: TGTGCCTGGGGCCGGGACAGTCGCACTGAAGCTTTCTTT; CDR3aa: CAWGRDSRTEAFF
abundance: -; d_gene: -; v_gene: TRBV3-1/TRBV3-2; j_gene: TRBJ2-1; CDR3nt: TGTGCCAGCAGCCAAGATCTGTACAGTAGGGACAATGAGCAGTTCTTC; CDR3aa: CASSQDLYSRDNEQFF
abundance: -; d_gene: -; v_gene: TRBV6-1; j_gene: TRBJ1-1; CDR3nt: TGTGCCAGCAGTGAAGGTGTAGGGAGGATCACTGAAGCTTTCTTT; CDR3aa: CASSEGVGRITEAFF
abundance: -; d_gene: -; v_gene: TRBV6-5; j_gene: TRBJ1-4; CDR3nt: TGTGCCAGCAGTTACTCGGTTTATGAAAAACTGTTTTTT; CDR3aa: CASSYSVYEKLFF
abundance: -; d_gene: -; v_gene: TRBV18; j_gene: TRBJ2-5; CDR3nt: TGTGCCAGCTCCCACGAGGTGGGGGCAGAGACCCAGTACTTC; CDR3aa: CASSHEVGAETQYF
abundance: -; d_gene: TRBD2; v_gene: TRBV2; j_gene: TRBJ2-1; CDR3nt: TGTGCCAGCAGTGAAGGGTGGTCGAGCGGGAGAGGCAATGAGCAGTTCTTC; CDR3aa: CASSEGWSSGRGNEQFF
abundance: -; d_gene: -; v_gene: TRBV21-1; j_gene: TRBJ2-7; CDR3nt: TGTGCCAGCAGCAAACGAGGGAGCGAGCAGTACTTC; CDR3aa: CASSKRGSEQYF
abundance: once; d_gene: -; v_gene: TRBV2; j_gene: TRBJ1-2; CDR3nt: TGTGCCAGCAGTGAAGGTGGAGGGACTAACTATGGCTACACCTTC; CDR3aa: CASSEGGGTNYGYTF
abundance: once; d_gene: -; v_gene: TRBV11-2; j_gene: TRBJ2-1; CDR3nt: TGTGCCAGCAGATTATCCGGGGACTACAATGAGCAGTTCTTC; CDR3aa: CASRLSGDYNEQFF
abundance: -; d_gene: -; v_gene: TRBV9; j_gene: TRBJ2-7; CDR3nt: TGTGCCAGCAGCCCAAGGGGCTACGAGCAGTACTTC; CDR3aa: CASSPRGYEQYF
abundance: -; d_gene: TRBD2; v_gene: TRBV7-3; j_gene: TRBJ2-7; CDR3nt: TGTGCCAGCAGCTCGACTAGCGGGAGCCGCGAGCAGTACTTC; CDR3aa: CASSSTSGSREQYF
abundance: -; d_gene: -; v_gene: TRBV18; j_gene: TRBJ2-5; CDR3nt: TGTGCCAGCTCACCTCTAGAGACAGTGTACCAAGAGACCCAGTACTTC; CDR3aa: CASSPLETVYQETQYF
abundance: few; d_gene: -; v_gene: TRBV2; j_gene: TRBJ1-6; CDR3nt: TGTGCCAGCAGTGAGGAAAACCCCAGGAGTTCACCCCTCCACTTT; CDR3aa: CASSEENPRSSPLHF
abundance: -; d_gene: TRBD2; v_gene: TRBV10-1; j_gene: TRBJ2-2; CDR3nt: TGCGCCAGCAATCCGGGGGGAGGCACCGGGGAGCTGTTTTTT; CDR3aa: CASNPGGGTGELFF
abundance: -; d_gene: TRBD1; v_gene: TRBV15; j_gene: TRBJ1-2; CDR3nt: TGTGCCACCAGCCTGAGGACAGGAAACTATGGCTACACCTTC; CDR3aa: CATSLRTGNYGYTF
abundance: -; d_gene: -; v_gene: TRBV27; j_gene: TRBJ2-2; CDR3nt: TGTGCCAGCATGTTGGTGGGCACCGGGGAGCTGTTTTTT; CDR3aa: CASMLVGTGELFF
abundance: once; d_gene: -; v_gene: TRBV5-1; j_gene: TRBJ2-7; CDR3nt: TGCGCCAGCAGCCTTTCGGGGCTGACCTACGAGCAGTACTTC; CDR3aa: CASSLSGLTYEQYF
abundance: -; d_gene: -; v_gene: TRBV3-1/TRBV3-2; j_gene: TRBJ2-7; CDR3nt: TGTGCCAGCAGCCAAGACATAACCTACGAGCAGTACTTC; CDR3aa: CASSQDITYEQYF
abundance: once; d_gene: -; v_gene: TRBV25-1; j_gene: TRBJ1-3; CDR3nt: TGTGCCAGCTTAGGATATTTAGGAAACACCATATATTTT; CDR3aa: CASLGYLGNTIYF
abundance: -; d_gene: -; v_gene: TRBV4-1; j_gene: TRBJ1-1; CDR3nt: TGCGCCAGCAGCCAAGTCGGCACTGAAGCTTTCTTT; CDR3aa: CASSQVGTEAFF
abundance: -; d_gene: -; v_gene: TRBV7-9; j_gene: TRBJ2-1; CDR3nt: TGTGCCAGCAGCTCCCTTTTGTACGCAGGTTCCTTCAATGAGCAGTTCTTC; CDR3aa: CASSSLLYAGSFNEQFF
abundance: -; d_gene: TRBD2; v_gene: TRBV18; j_gene: TRBJ2-3; CDR3nt: TGTGCCAGCTCACCAAGCGGGGGAGGGCTCCCAGATACGCAGTATTTT; CDR3aa: CASSPSGGGLPDTQYF
abundance: once; d_gene: TRBD1; v_gene: TRBV28; j_gene: TRBJ2-4; CDR3nt: TGTGCCAGCAGTTCGCCGATAAAAAGGACAGGGCTAGCCAAAAACATTCAGTACTTC; CDR3aa: CASSSPIKRTGLAKNIQYF